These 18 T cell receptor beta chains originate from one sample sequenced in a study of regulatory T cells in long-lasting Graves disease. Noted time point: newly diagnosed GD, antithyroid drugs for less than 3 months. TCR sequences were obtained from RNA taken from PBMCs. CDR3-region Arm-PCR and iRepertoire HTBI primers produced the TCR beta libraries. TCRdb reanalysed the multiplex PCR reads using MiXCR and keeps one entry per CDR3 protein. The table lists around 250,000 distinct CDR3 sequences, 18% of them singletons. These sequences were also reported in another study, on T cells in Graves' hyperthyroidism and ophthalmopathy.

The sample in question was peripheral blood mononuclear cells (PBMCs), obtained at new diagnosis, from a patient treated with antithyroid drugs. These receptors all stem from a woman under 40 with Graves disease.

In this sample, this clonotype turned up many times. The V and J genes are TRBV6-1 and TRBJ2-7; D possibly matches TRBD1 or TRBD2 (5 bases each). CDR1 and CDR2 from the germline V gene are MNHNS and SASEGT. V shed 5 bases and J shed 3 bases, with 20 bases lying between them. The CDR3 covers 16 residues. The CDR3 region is CASSPDPGPSRYEQYF. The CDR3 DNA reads TGTGCCAGCAGTCCCGATCCGGGACCTTCCCGCTACGAGCAGTACTTC.

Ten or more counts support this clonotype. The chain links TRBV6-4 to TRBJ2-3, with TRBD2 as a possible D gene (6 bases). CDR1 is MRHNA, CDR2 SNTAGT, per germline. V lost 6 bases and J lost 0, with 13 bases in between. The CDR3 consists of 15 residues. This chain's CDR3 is CASRISGSSTDTQYF. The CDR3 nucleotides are TGTGCCAGCAGGATTAGCGGATCTAGCACAGATACGCAGTATTTT.

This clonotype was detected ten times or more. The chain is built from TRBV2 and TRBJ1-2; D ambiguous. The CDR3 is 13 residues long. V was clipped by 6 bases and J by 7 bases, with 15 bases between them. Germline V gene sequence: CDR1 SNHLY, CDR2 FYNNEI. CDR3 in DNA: TGTGCCAGCAGGGATGAGGGTTCGGGTGGCTACACCTTC. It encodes CASRDEGSGGYTF.

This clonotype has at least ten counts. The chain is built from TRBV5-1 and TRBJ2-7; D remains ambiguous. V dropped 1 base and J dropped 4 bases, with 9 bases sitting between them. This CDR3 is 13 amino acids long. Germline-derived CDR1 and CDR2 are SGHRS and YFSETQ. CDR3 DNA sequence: TGCGCCAGCAGCTTGACCCAAGATTACGAGCAGTACTTC. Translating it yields CASSLTQDYEQYF.

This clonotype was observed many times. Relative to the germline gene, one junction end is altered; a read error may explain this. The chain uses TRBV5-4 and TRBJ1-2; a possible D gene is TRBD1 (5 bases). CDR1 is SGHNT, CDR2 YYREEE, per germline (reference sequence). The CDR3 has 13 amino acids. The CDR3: CASTLGTNYGYTF. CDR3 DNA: TGTGCCAGCACCTTGGGGACGAACTATGGCTACACCTTC.

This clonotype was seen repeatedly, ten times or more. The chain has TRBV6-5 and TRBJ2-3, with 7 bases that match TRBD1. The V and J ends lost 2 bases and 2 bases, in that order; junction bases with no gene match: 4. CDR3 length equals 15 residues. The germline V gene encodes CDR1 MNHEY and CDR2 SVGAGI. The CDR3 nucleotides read TGTGCCAGCAGTTACCGGGACAGCTACACAGATACGCAGTATTTT. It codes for CASSYRDSYTDTQYF.

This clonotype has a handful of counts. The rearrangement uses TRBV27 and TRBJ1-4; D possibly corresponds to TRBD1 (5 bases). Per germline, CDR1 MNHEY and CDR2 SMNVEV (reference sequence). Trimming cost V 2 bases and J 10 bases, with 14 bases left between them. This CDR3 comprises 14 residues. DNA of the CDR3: TGTGCCAGCAGTTTAAGCGGGGGTGCTGGAAAACTGTTTTTT. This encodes CASSLSGGAGKLFF.

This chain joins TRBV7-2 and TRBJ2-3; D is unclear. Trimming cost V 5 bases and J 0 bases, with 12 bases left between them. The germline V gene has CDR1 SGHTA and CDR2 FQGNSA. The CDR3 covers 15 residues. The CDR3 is CASSQSTPSTDTQYF. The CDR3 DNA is TGTGCCAGCAGCCAGAGCACTCCTAGCACAGATACGCAGTATTTT.

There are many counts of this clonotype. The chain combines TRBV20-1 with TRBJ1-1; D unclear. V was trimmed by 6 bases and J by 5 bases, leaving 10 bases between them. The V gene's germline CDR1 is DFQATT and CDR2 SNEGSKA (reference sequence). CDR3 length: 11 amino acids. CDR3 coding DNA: TGCAGTGCAAACAGTGTTACTGAAGCTTTCTTT. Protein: CSANSVTEAFF.

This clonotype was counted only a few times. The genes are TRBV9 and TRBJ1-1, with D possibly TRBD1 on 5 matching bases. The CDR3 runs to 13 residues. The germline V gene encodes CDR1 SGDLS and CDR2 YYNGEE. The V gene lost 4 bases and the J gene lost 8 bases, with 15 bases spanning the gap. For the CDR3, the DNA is TGTGCCAGCAGCTCAAGCGGGGCGACAGAAGCTTTCTTT. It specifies CASSSSGATEAFF.

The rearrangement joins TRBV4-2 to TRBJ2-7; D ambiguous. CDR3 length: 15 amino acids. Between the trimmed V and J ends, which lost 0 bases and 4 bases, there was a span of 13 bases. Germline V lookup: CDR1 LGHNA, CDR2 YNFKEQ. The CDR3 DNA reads TGTGCCAGCAGCCAAGACCACCAAGCTGGGTACGAGCAGTACTTC. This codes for CASSQDHQAGYEQYF.

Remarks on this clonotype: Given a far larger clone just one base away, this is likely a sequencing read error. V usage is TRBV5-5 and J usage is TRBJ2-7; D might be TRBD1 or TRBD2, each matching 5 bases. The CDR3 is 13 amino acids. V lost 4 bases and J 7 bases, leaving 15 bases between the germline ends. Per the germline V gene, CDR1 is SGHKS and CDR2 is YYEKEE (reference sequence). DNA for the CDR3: TGTGCCAGCAGCCTCCGGGACGGCAATGAGCAGTACTTC. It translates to CASSLRDGNEQYF. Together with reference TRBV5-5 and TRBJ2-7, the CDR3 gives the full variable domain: DAGVTQSPTHLIKTRGQQVTLRCSPISGHKSVSWYQQVLGQGPQFIFQYYEKEERGRGNFPDRFSARQFPNYSSELNVNALLLGDSALYLCASSLRDGNEQYFGPGTRLTVT.

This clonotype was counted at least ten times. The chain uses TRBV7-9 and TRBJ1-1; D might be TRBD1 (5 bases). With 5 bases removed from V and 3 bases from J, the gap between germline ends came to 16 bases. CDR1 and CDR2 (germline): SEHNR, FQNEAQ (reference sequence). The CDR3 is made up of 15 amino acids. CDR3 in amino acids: CASSKRGGSHTEAFF. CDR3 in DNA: TGTGCCAGCAGCAAAAGGGGAGGCTCCCACACTGAAGCTTTCTTT.

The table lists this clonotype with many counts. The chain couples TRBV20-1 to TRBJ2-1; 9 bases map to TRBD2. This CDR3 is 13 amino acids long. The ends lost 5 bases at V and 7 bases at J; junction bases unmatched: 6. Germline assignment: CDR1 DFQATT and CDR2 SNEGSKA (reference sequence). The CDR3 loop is CSAGRRGGNEQFF. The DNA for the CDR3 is TGCAGTGCTGGGCGGCGGGGGGGAAATGAGCAGTTCTTC.

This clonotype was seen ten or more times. Written as DNA, the CDR3 is TGCGCCAGCAGTAAGGACCGTGTGCTGGGCAATCAGCCCCAGCATTTT. Protein: CASSKDRVLGNQPQHF. The chain combines TRBV10-2 with TRBJ1-5; no clear D. The CDR3 runs 16 residues. The V and J ends lost 5 bases and 2 bases respectively, with 16 bases between them. Looked up from germline, CDR1 is WSHSY and CDR2 is SAAADI.

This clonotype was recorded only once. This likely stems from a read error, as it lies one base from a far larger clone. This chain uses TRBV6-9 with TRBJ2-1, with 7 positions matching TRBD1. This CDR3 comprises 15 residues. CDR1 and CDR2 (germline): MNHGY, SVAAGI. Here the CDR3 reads CAGSYRAGGINEQFF. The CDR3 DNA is TGTGCCGGCAGTTACAGAGCAGGGGGTATCAATGAGCAGTTCTTC.

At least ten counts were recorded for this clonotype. This CDR3 is CASSERASTGYTF. CDR3 coding DNA: TGTGCCAGCAGTGAAAGGGCCAGTACTGGCTACACCTTC. The rearrangement uses TRBV2 and TRBJ1-2; D is uncertain. The length of the CDR3 is 13 residues. The germline V gene has CDR1 SNHLY and CDR2 FYNNEI. V lost 2 bases and J 7 bases, leaving 11 bases between the germline ends. Using reference TRBV2 and TRBJ1-2 for the parts outside the CDR3, the full variable domain is EPEVTQTPSHQVTQMGQEVILRCVPISNHLYFYWYRQILGQKVEFLVSFYNNEISEKSEIFDDQFSVERPDGSNFTLKIRSTKLEDSAMYFCASSERASTGYTFGSGTRLTVV.

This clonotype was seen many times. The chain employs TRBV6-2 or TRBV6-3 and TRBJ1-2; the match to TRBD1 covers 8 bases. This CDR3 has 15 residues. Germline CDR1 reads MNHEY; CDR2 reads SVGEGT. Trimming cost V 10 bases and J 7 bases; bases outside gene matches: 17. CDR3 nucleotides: TGTGCCACCTCACCCACCGGACAGGGAGTCCTTGGCTACACCTTC. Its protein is CATSPTGQGVLGYTF.